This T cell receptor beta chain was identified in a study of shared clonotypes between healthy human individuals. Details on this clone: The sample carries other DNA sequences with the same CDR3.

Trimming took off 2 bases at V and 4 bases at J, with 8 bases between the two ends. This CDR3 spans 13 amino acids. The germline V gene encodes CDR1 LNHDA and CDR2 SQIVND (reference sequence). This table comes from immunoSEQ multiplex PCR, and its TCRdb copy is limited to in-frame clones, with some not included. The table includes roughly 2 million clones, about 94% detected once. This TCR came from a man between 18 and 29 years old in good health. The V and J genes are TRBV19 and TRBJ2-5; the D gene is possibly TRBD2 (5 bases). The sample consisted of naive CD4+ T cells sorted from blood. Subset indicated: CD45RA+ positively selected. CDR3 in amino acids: CASSILAGETQYF. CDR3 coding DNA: TGTGCCAGTAGTATACTGGCGGGAGAGACCCAGTACTTC.